The sequence of this TCR beta chain was determined in a study of cytomegalovirus exposure and HLA in healthy donors. Background on the study: A later analysis reported the same platform for the 90 to 150 validation repertoires and the 500 to 750 first-cohort repertoires.

The validation cohort, a group of 100 to 150 subjects, included the donors and was separate from the roughly 700-subject first cohort. Germline V lookup: CDR1 SGHRS, CDR2 YFSETQ. The CDR3 has 15 residues. Trimming took 5 bases from V and 0 from J; bases not matched to a gene: 5. The table lists this clone with a few counts. Antigen specificity is unknown. This table comes from immunoSEQ multiplex PCR, and its TCRdb copy is limited to in-frame clones, with some not included. The sample carries about 360,000 clones, 86% recorded once. Study results and caveats: First-cohort TCR clusters were later found to tend to co-occur in the roughly 110 validation repertoires. Reported performance of the classifier showed diagnosis of cytomegalovirus status with high specificity and sensitivity.

The rearrangement links TRBV5-1 to TRBJ2-3; 8 bases are a match to TRBD1. The source material was PBMCs. The clonotype originates from a woman between 18 and 29 years old in good health and CMV-seronegative. This CDR3 is CASSQGAHSTDTQYF. Written as DNA, the CDR3 is TGCGCCAGCAGTCAGGGGGCTCATAGCACAGATACGCAGTATTTT.